Below are 6 T cell receptor beta chains sequenced from a single sample in a study of T cells in Graves' hyperthyroidism and ophthalmopathy. Regions amplified from RNA transcripts were the TCR beta CDR3 regions. The primer set for the first-round RT-PCR of the TCR CDR3 was HTBI. TCRdb processed the multiplex PCR reads anew with MiXCR; each CDR3 protein has one entry. The table records about 350,000 distinct CDR3 sequences, about 15% of them present only once. What was sequenced was blood. The receptors shown here come from a woman aged 25 to 45 with Graves' hyperthyroidism that later progressed to Graves' ophthalmopathy.

This clonotype was seen a handful of times. The chain's CDR3 is CASSLGLAGEGAQETQYF. CDR3 in DNA: TGTGCCAGCAGCTTAGGACTAGCGGGAGAAGGGGCCCAAGAGACCCAGTACTTC. The chain has TRBV7-9 and TRBJ2-5; TRBD2 agrees at 12 bases. The germline V gene has CDR1 SEHNR and CDR2 FQNEAQ (reference sequence). The CDR3 contains 18 residues. V dropped 1 base and J dropped 1; count of bases not matched to a gene: 7.

This sequence joins TRBV10-2 and TRBJ1-5, with 7 bases that match TRBD1. Unmatched junction bases numbered 4, after V lost 6 bases and J lost 8 bases. The CDR3 spans 12 residues. The germline CDR1 and CDR2 sequences are WSHSY and SAAADI. CDR3: CASSPTGEPQHF. CDR3 sequence (DNA): TGCGCCAGCAGCCCTACAGGGGAGCCCCAGCATTTT.

This rearrangement joins TRBV19 to TRBJ1-2; a possible D gene is TRBD1 (6 bases). CDR1 and CDR2 (germline): LNHDA, SQIVND (reference sequence). V was cut by 3 bases and J by 1 base, with 15 bases left in between. CDR3 length: 16 amino acids. The CDR3 coding sequence is TGTGCCAGTAGTATGCGGGGGGCGACGCATAACTATGGCTACACCTTC. Translating it yields CASSMRGATHNYGYTF.

For this clonotype: This may arise from a read error, as a much more abundant clone is one base away. The DNA is omitted, as the CDR3 cannot be located on it reliably, and the CDR3 follows TCRdb's listing. The chain recombines TRBV9 with TRBJ1-2. Per germline, CDR1 SGDLS and CDR2 YYNGEE. The CDR3 is 15 residues long, counting both termini. CDR3 residues: CASSVGDGANYGHTF.

This chain's CDR3 is CASSLGGFRNTEAFF. In DNA form, the CDR3 reads TGTGCCAGCAGCTTGGGAGGGTTTCGTAACACTGAAGCTTTCTTT. The chain carries TRBV5-8 and TRBJ1-1; D unresolved. From germline, CDR1 is SGHTS and CDR2 YDEGEE. V was cut by 0 bases and J by 2 bases, with 11 bases left in between. The CDR3 consists of 15 residues.

In this sample, this clonotype turned up many times. The rearrangement uses TRBV12-3 or TRBV12-4 and TRBJ1-4; D unresolved. Trimming removed 5 bases at V and 3 bases at J, with 22 bases between. The CDR3 runs to 18 residues. The CDR3: CASSPDLELGFANEKLFF. The CDR3 region has the DNA TGTGCCAGCAGTCCCGACTTAGAATTGGGGTTCGCTAATGAAAAACTGTTTTTT.